These 7 T cell receptor beta chains were all obtained from the same sample, sequenced in a study of neurological immune-mediated disorders. TCRdb reanalysed the 5' RACE reads using MiXCR and keeps one entry per CDR3 protein. Among roughly 61,000 distinct CDR3 sequences listed, about 10% were seen once. Time point noted: longitudinal time-point 1 (baseline). What was sequenced was PBMCs. These receptors originate from a male donor with HTLV-1-associated myelopathy (HAM/TSP).

This clonotype was seen repeatedly, ten times or more. The V and J genes are TRBV7-2 and TRBJ2-5, with D unclear. The CDR3 runs 14 residues. Germline CDR1 SGHTA, CDR2 FQGNSA. V shed 3 bases and J shed 3 bases, with 11 bases lying between them. Here the CDR3 DNA reads TGTGCCAGCAGCTTCGGCGCGGCAGAAGAGACCCAGTACTTC. It codes for CASSFGAAEETQYF.

The chain has TRBV5-1 and TRBJ1-2; no clear D. The CDR3 totals 13 residues. The V and J ends lost 4 bases and 4 bases respectively, with 11 bases between them. Germline CDR1 reads SGHRS; CDR2 reads YFSETQ. The CDR3 DNA reads TGCGCCAGCAGCGAGAGGACCGGCTATGGCTACACCTTC. Translating it yields CASSERTGYGYTF.

This clonotype has at least ten counts. This sequence joins TRBV20-1 and TRBJ2-1; 10 bases agree with TRBD2. Germline lookup yields CDR1 DFQATT and CDR2 SNEGSKA (reference sequence). The CDR3 loop spans 15 amino acids. J lost 2 bases, V lost 3 bases, and 4 bases had no gene match. Written as DNA, the CDR3 is TGCAGTGCTAGGTGGAGCGGGGGGGCCTACAATGAGCAGTTCTTC. Translated: CSARWSGGAYNEQFF.

This clonotype has ten or more counts. The chain couples TRBV14 to TRBJ2-7; TRBD1 agrees at 7 bases. The V gene end was trimmed by 0 bases and the J gene end by 11 bases; junction bases not matched to a gene: 13. CDR1 and CDR2 (germline): SGHDN, FVKESK. This CDR3 contains 15 residues. CDR3 in DNA: TGTGCCAGCAGCCAAGAAGGGCACAGGGGTAAAGGGGAGTACTTC. Residues: CASSQEGHRGKGEYF.

This clonotype was picked up many times. This chain joins TRBV5-1 and TRBJ1-5, with 9 bases fitting TRBD1. J gave up 6 bases and V 5 bases, and 9 bases lay outside the gene matches. The CDR3 loop spans 15 amino acids. CDR1 is SGHRS, CDR2 YFSETQ, per germline. CDR3 DNA: TGCGCCAGCAGTCCCGGGACAGGGAAGTTTCAGCCCCAGCATTTT. Translating it yields CASSPGTGKFQPQHF.

This clonotype was picked up many times. The chain uses TRBV3-1 and TRBJ2-3, with TRBD2 matching 10 bases. This CDR3 region has 17 residues. Germline assignment: CDR1 LGHDT and CDR2 YNNKEL (reference sequence). The trim removed 0 bases at V and 1 base at J, leaving 4 bases unmatched. This CDR3 reads CASSQEGTSAGTDTQYF. CDR3 bases: TGTGCCAGCAGCCAAGAGGGGACTAGCGCGGGCACAGATACGCAGTATTTT.

In its sample, this clonotype was seen many times. The chain joins TRBV9 to TRBJ2-3; possibly TRBD2 for D (5 bases). Germline loops: CDR1 SGDLS, CDR2 YYNGEE. With 4 bases removed from V and 8 bases from J, the gap between germline ends came to 11 bases. The CDR3 covers 12 residues. Written as DNA, the CDR3 is TGTGCCAGCAGCCTCGAACGGGGTACGCAGTATTTT. The encoded protein is CASSLERGTQYF.